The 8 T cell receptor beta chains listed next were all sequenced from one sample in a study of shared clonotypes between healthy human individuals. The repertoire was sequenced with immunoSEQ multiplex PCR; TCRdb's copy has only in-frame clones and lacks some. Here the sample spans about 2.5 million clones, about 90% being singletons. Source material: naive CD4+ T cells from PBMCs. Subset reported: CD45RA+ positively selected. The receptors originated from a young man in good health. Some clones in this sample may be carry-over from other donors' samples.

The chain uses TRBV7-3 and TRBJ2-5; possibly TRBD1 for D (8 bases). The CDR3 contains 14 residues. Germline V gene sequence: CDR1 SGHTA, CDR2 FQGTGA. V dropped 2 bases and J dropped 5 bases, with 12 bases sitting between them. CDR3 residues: CASSLDRGGETQYF. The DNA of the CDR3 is TGTGCCAGCAGCTTAGACAGGGGAGGGGAGACCCAGTACTTC. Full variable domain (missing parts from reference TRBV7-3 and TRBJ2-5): GAGVSQTPSNKVTEKGKYVELRCDPISGHTALYWYRQSLGQGPEFLIYFQGTGAADDSGLPNDRFFAVRPEGSVSTLKIQRTERGDSAVYLCASSLDRGGETQYFGPGTRLLVL.

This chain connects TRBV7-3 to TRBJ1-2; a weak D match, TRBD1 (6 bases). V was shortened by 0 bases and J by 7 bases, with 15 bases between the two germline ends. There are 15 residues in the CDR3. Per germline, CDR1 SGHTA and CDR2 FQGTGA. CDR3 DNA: TGTGCCAGCAGCTTAACGGAGGGGGGGCCCGGTGGCTACACCTTC. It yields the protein CASSLTEGGPGGYTF.

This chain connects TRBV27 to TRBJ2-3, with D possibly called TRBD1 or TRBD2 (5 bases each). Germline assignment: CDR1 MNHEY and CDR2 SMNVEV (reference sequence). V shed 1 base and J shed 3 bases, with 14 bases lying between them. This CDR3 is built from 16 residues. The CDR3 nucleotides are TGTGCCAGCAGTTTATTAACCGGGGCGGGTACAGATACGCAGTATTTT. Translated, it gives CASSLLTGAGTDTQYF.

The CDR3 sequence: CASSEPSGRDTDTQYF. The DNA of the CDR3 is TGTGCCAGCAGCGAGCCTAGCGGGAGGGACACAGATACGCAGTATTTT. V usage is TRBV28 and J usage is TRBJ2-3; 12 positions match TRBD2. The CDR3 contains 16 residues. From germline, CDR1 is MDHEN and CDR2 SYDVKM. Trimming removed 6 bases from V and 2 bases from J; junction bases left unmatched: 6.

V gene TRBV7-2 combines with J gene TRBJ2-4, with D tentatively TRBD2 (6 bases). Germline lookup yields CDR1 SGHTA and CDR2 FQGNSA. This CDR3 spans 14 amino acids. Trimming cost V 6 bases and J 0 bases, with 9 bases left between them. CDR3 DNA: TGTGCCAGCAGTGCGGGGCTAGCCAAAAACATTCAGTACTTC. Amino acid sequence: CASSAGLAKNIQYF.

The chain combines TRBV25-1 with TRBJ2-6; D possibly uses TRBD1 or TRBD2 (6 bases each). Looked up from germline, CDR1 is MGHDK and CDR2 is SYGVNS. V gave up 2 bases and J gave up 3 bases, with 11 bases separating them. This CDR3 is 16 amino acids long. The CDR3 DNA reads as TGTGCCAGCAGTGAACCGGGGGCGCGTGGGGCCAACGTCCTGACTTTC. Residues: CASSEPGARGANVLTF.

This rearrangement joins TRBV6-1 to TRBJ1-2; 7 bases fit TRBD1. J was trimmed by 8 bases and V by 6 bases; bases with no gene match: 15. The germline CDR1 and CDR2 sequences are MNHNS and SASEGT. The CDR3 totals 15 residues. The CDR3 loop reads CASRLGGPPSWGYTF. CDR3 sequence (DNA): TGTGCCAGCAGGCTAGGGGGCCCCCCTTCTTGGGGCTACACCTTC.

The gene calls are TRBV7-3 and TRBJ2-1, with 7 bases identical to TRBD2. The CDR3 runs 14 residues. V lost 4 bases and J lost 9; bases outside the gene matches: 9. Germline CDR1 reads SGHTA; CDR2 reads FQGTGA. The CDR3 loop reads CASSSYSGRGEQFF. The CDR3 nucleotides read TGTGCCAGCAGCTCCTATAGCGGGCGGGGTGAGCAGTTCTTC.